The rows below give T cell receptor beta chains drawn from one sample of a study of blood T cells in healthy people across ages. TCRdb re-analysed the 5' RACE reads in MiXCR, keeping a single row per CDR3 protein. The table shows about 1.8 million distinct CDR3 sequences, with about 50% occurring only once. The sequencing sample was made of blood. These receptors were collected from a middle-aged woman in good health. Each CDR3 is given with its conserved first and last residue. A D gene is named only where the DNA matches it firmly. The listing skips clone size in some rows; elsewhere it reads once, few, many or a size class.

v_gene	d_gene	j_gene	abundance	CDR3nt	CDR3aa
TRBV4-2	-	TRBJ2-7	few	TGTGCCAGCAGCCGCCAGACCGGGGGGCTGGCCTACGAGCAGTACTTC	CASSRQTGGLAYEQYF
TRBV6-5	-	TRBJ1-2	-	TGTGCCAGCAGGCTAGGGGAGGGTGGCTACACCTTC	CASRLGEGGYTF
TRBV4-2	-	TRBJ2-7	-	TGTGCCAGCAGCCAAGATCAACACCTCGAGCAGTACTTC	CASSQDQHLEQYF
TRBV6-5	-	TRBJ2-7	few	TGTGCCAGCAGAACGGGGACAACCATTAGCTACGAGCAGTACTTC	CASRTGTTISYEQYF
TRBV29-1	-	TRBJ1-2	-	TGCAGCGTTGGCGACATGACAGTTTACTATGGCTACACCTTC	CSVGDMTVYYGYTF
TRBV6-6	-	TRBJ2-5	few	TGTGCCAGCAGTACCCTGCGAGAGACCCAGTACTTC	CASSTLRETQYF
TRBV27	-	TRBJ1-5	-	TGTGCCAGCAGTCCACGTGGAGGGTACGATCAGCCCCAGCATTTT	CASSPRGGYDQPQHF
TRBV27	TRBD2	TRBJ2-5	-	TGTGCCAGCAGTTTAGGGGGGGTCATCGAGACCCAGTACTTC	CASSLGGVIETQYF
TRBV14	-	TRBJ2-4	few	TGTGCCAGCAGTCCAGGCCCTGCAAGGTCCTTAGCCAAAAACATTCAGTACTTC	CASSPGPARSLAKNIQYF
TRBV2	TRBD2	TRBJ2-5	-	TGTGCCAGCACCGAACTAGCGGGGGGCGGGGAGACCCAGTACTTC	CASTELAGGGETQYF
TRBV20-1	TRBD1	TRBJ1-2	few	TGCAGTGTCCCGACCCAGGGGGCGATCGGCTACACCTTC	CSVPTQGAIGYTF
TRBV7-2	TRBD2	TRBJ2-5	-	TGTGCCAGCAGCTACGCGACTGGCGGGGGGCAAGAGACCCAGTACTTC	CASSYATGGGQETQYF
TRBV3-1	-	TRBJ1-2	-	TGTGCCAGCAGCCAGCCGGAACTTGGAGGCTACACCTTC	CASSQPELGGYTF
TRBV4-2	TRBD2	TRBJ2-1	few	TGTGCCAGCAGCCAAACGACTAGCGGGGGGTCCGTACGCGGGGAGCAGTTCTTC	CASSQTTSGGSVRGEQFF
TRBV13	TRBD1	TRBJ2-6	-	TGTGCCAGCAGCCGCCAAGGGGGCGCAGGCTCTGGGGCCAACGTCCTGACTTTC	CASSRQGGAGSGANVLTF
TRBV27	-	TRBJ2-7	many	TGTGCCAGCAGTTCTTTTGCAGGGTCCTACGAGCAGTACTTC	CASSSFAGSYEQYF
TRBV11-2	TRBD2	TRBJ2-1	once	TGTGCCAGCAGCAAACTAGCGGGGGGGACTTATGAGCAGTTCTTC	CASSKLAGGTYEQFF
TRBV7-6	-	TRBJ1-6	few	TGTGCCAGCAGCGGGCGGCAGGGAAATTCACCCCTCCACTTT	CASSGRQGNSPLHF
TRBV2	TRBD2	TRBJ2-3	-	TGTGCCAGCCCTCTAGCGGGGAGCACAGATACGCAGTATTTT	CASPLAGSTDTQYF
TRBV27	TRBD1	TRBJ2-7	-	TGTGCCAGTCAGGGGGCCTCCTACGAGCAGTACTTC	CASQGASYEQYF
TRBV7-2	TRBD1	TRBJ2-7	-	TGTGCCAGCAGAACAGACAGGGTTACCTACGAGCAGTACTTC	CASRTDRVTYEQYF
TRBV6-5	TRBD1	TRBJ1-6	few	TGTGCCAGCAGCCCCACGACAGGGGGCTATAATTCACCCCTCCACTTT	CASSPTTGGYNSPLHF
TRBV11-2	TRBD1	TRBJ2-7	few	TGTGCCAGCAGCTTTGGACAGGGTGTGGGGGAGCAGTACTTC	CASSFGQGVGEQYF
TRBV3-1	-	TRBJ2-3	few	TGTGCCAGCAGCCAAAGATCCGCATGGGATACGCAGTATTTT	CASSQRSAWDTQYF
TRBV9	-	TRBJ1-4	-	TGTGCCAGCAGCGTAGCAGGGGTTAACGATGAAAAACTGTTTTTT	CASSVAGVNDEKLFF
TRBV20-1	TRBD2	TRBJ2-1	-	TGCAGTGCAACGAGGCTAGCGGGGATGAATGAGCAGTTCTTC	CSATRLAGMNEQFF
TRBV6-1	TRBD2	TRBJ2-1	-	TGTGCCAGCAGCGAGAGGACTAGCGGGTGGAGCTCCTACAATGAGCAGTTCTTC	CASSERTSGWSSYNEQFF
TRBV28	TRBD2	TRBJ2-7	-	TGTGCCAGCAGTGGACCGGGACTAGTTAACTACGAGCAGTACTTC	CASSGPGLVNYEQYF
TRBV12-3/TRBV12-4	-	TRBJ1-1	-	TGTGCCAGCAGTCCCAACAGCGGATCGGCTGAAGCTTTCTTT	CASSPNSGSAEAFF
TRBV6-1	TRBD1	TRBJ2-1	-	TGTGCCAGCAAAGGGGGACAGGGGGCAGGCGGGGCCTGGAATGAGCAGTTCTTC	CASKGGQGAGGAWNEQFF
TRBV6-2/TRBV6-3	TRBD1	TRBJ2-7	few	TGTGCCAGCATAGACCGGGACAGGGGCTCCTACGAGCAGTACTTC	CASIDRDRGSYEQYF